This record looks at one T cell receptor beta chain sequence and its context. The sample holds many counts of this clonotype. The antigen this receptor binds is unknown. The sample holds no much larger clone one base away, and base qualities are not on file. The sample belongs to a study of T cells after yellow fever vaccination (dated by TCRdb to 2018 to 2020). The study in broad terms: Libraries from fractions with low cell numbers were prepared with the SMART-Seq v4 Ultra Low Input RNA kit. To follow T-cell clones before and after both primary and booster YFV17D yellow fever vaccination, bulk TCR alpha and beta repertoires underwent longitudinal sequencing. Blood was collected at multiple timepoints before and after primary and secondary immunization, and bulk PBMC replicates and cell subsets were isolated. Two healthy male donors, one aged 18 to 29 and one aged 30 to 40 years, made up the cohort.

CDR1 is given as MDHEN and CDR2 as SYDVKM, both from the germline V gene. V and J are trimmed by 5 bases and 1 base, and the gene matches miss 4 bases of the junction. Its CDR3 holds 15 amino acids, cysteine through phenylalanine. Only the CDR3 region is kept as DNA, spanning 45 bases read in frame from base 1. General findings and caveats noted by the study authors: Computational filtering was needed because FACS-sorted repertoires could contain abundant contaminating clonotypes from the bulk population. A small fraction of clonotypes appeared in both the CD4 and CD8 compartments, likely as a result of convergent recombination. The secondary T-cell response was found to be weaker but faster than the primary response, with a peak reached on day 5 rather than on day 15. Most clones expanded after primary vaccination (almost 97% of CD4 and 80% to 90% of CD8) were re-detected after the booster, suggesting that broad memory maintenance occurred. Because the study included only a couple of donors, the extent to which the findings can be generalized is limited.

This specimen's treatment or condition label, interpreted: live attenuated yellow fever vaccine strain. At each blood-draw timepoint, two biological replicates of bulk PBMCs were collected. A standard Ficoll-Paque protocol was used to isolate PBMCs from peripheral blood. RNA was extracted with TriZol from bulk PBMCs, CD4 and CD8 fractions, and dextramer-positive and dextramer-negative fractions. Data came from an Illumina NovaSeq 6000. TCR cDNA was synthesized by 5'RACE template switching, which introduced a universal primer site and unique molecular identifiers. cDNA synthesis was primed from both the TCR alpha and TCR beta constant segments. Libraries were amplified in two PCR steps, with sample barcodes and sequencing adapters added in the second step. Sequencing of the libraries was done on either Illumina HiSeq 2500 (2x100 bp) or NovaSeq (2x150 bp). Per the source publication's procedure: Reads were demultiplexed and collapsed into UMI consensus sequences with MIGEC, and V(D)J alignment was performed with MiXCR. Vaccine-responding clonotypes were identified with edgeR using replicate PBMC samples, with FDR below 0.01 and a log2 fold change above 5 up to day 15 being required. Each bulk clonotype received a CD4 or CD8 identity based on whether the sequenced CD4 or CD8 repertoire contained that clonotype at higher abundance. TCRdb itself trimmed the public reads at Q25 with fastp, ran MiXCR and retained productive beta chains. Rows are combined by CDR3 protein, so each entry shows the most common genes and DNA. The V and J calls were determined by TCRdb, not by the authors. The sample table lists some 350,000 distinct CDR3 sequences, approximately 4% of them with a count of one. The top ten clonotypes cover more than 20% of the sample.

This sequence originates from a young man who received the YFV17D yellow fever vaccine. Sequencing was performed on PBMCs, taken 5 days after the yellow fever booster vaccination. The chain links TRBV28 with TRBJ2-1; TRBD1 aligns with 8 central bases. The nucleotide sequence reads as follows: TGTGCCAGCAGTACGCGGACAGGGTCCTACAATGAGCAGTTCTTC. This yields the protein CASSTRTGSYNEQFF.